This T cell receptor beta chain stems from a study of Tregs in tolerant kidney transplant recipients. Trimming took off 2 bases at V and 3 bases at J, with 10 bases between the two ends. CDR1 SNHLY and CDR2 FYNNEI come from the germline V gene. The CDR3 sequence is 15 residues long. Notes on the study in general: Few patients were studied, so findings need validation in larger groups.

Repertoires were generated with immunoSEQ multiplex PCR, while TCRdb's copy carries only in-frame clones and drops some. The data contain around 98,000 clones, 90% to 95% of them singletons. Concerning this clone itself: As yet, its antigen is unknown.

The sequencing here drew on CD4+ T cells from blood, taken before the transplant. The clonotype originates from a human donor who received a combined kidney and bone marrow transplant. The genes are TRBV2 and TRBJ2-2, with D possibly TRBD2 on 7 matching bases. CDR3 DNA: TGTGCCAGCAGTGAACGGGGGGCGGACACCGGGGAGCTGTTTTTT. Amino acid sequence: CASSERGADTGELFF.